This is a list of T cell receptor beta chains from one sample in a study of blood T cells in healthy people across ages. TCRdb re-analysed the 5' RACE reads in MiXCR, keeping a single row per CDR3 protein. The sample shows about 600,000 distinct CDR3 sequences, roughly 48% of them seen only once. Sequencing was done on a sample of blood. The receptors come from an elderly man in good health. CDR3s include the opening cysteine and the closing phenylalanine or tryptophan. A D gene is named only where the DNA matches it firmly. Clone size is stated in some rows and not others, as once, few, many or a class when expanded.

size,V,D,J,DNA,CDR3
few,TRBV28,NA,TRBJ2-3,TGTGCCAGCAGTTTACAGGGGCGGTATACGCAGTATTTT,CASSLQGRYTQYF
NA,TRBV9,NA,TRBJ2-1,TGTGCCAGCAGCGGGCGGACGGAGGGGCAGTTCTTC,CASSGRTEGQFF
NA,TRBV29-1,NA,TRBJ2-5,TGCAGCGTTGAGGGACTCCAAGGCGAGACCCAGTACTTC,CSVEGLQGETQYF
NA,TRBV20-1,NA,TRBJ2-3,TGCAGTGCTGTCCTGGTCGATACGCAGTATTTT,CSAVLVDTQYF
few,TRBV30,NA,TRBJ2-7,TGTGCCTGGACTCCCCGATCCGTGGGTTACGAGCAGTACTTC,CAWTPRSVGYEQYF
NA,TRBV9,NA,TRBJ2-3,TGTGCCAGCAGCCAAGTCGGGGGCTACGGTACAGATACGCAGTATTTT,CASSQVGGYGTDTQYF
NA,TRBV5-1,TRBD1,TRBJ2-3,TGCGCCAGCAGCTTGTCCGGGACAGGGCCTGTAGATACGCAGTATTTT,CASSLSGTGPVDTQYF
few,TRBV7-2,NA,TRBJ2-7,TGTGCCAGCAGCCCACGCCCGACGTCCTACGAGCAGTACTTC,CASSPRPTSYEQYF
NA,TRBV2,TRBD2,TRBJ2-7,TGTGCCACGACTAGCGGGGGCGACGAGCAGTACTTC,CATTSGGDEQYF
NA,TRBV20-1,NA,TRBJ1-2,TGCAGTGCTAGCCAGCAGGCCCCTTATGGCTACACCTTC,CSASQQAPYGYTF
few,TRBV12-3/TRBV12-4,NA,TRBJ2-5,TGTGCCAGCAGTTTTCCCGGCACCCAAGAGACCCAGTACTTC,CASSFPGTQETQYF
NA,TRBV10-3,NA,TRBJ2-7,TGTGCCATCAGTGACCCCTACGAGCAGTACTTC,CAISDPYEQYF
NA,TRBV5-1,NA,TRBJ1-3,TGCGCCAGCAGAGTTGGTGGGCAGGCCTCTGGAAACACCATATATTTT,CASRVGGQASGNTIYF
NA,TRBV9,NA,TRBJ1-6,TGTGCCAGCAGCCCTAGGGACCTCCATTCGCCCCTCCACTTT,CASSPRDLHSPLHF
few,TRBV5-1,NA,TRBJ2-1,TGCGCCAGCAGCTGGACCCGCAATGAGCAGTTCTTC,CASSWTRNEQFF
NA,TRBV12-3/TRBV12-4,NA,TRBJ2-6,TGTGCCAGCAGTACCCACGGACAGTTAGGTGGGGCCAACGTCCTGACTTTC,CASSTHGQLGGANVLTF
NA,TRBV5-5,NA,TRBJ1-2,TGTGCCAGCAGATTGGTGGGGGCTAGCTATGGCTACACCTTC,CASRLVGASYGYTF
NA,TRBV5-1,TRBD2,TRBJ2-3,TGCGCCAGCAGCTTGGGTGCTCCGCGGGAGGCCCGGGGGCAGTATTTT,CASSLGAPREARGQYF
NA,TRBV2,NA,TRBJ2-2,TGTGCCAGCAGCTTTCCCATACTTAACACCGGGGAGCTGTTTTTT,CASSFPILNTGELFF
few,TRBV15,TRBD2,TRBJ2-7,TGTGCCACCAGCAGAGCACTAGCGGGGGGGTACGAGCAGTACTTC,CATSRALAGGYEQYF
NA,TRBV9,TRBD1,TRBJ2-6,TGTGCCAGCAGCGGGCACAGGGGCTTCTCTGGGGCCAACGTCCTGACTTTC,CASSGHRGFSGANVLTF
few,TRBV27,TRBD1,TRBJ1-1,TGTGCCAGCAGTTTCGGACAGGGGCGCCGAGCTTTCTTT,CASSFGQGRRAFF
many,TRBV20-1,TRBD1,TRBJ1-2,TGCAGTGCAGGGGACAGGCGACCCTCGGGCTACACCTTC,CSAGDRRPSGYTF
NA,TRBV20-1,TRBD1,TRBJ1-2,TGCAGTGTGACAGGGGCCTCTAGGGGCTACACCTTC,CSVTGASRGYTF
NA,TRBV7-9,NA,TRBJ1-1,TGTGCCAGCAGCGCGGAAATGAACACTGAAGCTTTCTTT,CASSAEMNTEAFF
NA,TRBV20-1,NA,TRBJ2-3,TGCAGTGCCATACACCCTTTACCGGCGGGGGATACGCAGTATTTT,CSAIHPLPAGDTQYF
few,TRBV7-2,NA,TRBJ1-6,TGTGCCAGCAGCGGCGGGATTCCTTTAAATTCACCCCTCCACTTT,CASSGGIPLNSPLHF
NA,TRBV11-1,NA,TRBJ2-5,TGTGCCGGCAGCTTAAATTTCGGGACTGCGTACCAAGAGACCCAGTACTTC,CAGSLNFGTAYQETQYF
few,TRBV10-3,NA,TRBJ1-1,TGTGCCATCAGTGGGGGCCGTACGATGAACACTGAAGCTTTCTTT,CAISGGRTMNTEAFF
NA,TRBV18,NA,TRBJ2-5,TGTGCCAGCTCGCTGATAATCCGGGACAAACGGGGAGAGACCCAGTACTTC,CASSLIIRDKRGETQYF
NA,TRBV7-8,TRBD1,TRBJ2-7,TGTGCCAGCAGCGCTCCGGGACAGACCTACGAGCAGTACTTC,CASSAPGQTYEQYF
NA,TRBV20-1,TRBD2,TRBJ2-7,TGCAGTGCTGGAGGACTAGCGGGATCCTACGAGCAGTACTTC,CSAGGLAGSYEQYF
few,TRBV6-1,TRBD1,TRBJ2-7,TGTGCCAGCAGAGAAGCGACAGGGTCCTACGAGCAGTACTTC,CASREATGSYEQYF
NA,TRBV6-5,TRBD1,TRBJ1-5,TGTGCCAGCAGCCGAGGGACAGCCCAGCCCCAGCATTTT,CASSRGTAQPQHF
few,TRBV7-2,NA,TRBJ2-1,TGTGCCAGCAGCTTACTAGCCCATAACAATGAGCAGTTCTTC,CASSLLAHNNEQFF
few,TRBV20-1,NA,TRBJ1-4,TGCAGTGCTAGGGACGGGGGGGTCCTCTCTGAAAAACTGTTTTTT,CSARDGGVLSEKLFF
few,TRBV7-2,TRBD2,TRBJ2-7,TGTGCCAGCAGCTTATTAGGGACTAGCAGCTACGAGCAGTACTTC,CASSLLGTSSYEQYF
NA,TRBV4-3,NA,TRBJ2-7,TGCGCCAGCAGCCAAGATGTCACGGGGACCTACGAGCAGTACTTC,CASSQDVTGTYEQYF
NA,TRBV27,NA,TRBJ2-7,TGTGCCAGCAGCCCTAGGGGGATATTCCTCGAGCAGTACTTC,CASSPRGIFLEQYF
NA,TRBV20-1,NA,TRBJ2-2,TGCAGTGCTAGAGCCCAGGGTGCTGGCACCGGGGAGCTGTTTTTT,CSARAQGAGTGELFF
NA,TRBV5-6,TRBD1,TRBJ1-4,TGTGCCAGCAGCTTCTGGACAGGCAATGAAAAACTGTTTTTT,CASSFWTGNEKLFF
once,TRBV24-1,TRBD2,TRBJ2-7,TGTGCCACCAGTGTTGGGCTAGCGGGAGGGGATGAGCAGTACTTC,CATSVGLAGGDEQYF
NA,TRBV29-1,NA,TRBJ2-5,TGCAGCGTTGGACTAGTCGGGCGAGAGACCCAGTACTTC,CSVGLVGRETQYF
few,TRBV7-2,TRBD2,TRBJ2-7,TGTGCCAGCAGTTTAGGAGCAAGCGGGGCCTACGAGCAGTACTTC,CASSLGASGAYEQYF
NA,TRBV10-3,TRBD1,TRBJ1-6,TGTGCCATCAGGGCCGACAGGGATTCACCCCTCCACTTT,CAIRADRDSPLHF
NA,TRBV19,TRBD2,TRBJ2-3,TGTGCCAGTAGAGGGAGGGACGCGGCAGATACGCAGTATTTT,CASRGRDAADTQYF
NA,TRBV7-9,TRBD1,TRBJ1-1,TGTGCCAGCAGCTTAATTAACTTAGGGGGCCGCCCAATTGAAGCTTTCTTT,CASSLINLGGRPIEAFF
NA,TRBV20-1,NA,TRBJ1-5,TGCAGTGGCGGGCAGGGAAATCAGCCCCAGCATTTT,CSGGQGNQPQHF
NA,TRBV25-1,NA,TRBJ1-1,TGTGCCAGCAGTGAAGGGGGTGTGGCTGAAGCTTTCTTT,CASSEGGVAEAFF
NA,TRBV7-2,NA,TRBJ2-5,TGTGCCAGCAGCTCCCAGGTTGGGGGACTGGAGACCCAGTACTTC,CASSSQVGGLETQYF
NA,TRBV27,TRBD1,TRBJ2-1,TGTGCCAGCAAGACAGGGCCGGCTTACAATGAGCAGTTCTTC,CASKTGPAYNEQFF
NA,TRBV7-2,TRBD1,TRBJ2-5,TGTGCCAGCAGCTGTATGGGACAGCAAGAGACCCAGTACTTC,CASSCMGQQETQYF
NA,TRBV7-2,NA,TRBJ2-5,TGTGCCAGCAGCCCGGGGGACGCCGGGGAGACCCAGTACTTC,CASSPGDAGETQYF
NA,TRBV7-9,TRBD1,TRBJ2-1,TGTGCCAGCAGCTTAGTCTGGGACAGGTCACACAATGAGCAGTTCTTC,CASSLVWDRSHNEQFF
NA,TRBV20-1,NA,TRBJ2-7,TGCAGTGCTAGATACGCAGGGACCAACTCCTACGAGCAGTACTTC,CSARYAGTNSYEQYF
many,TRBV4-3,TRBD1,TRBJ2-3,TGCGCCAGCAGCCAAGCTAGGACAGGGAAGGATACGCAGTATTTT,CASSQARTGKDTQYF
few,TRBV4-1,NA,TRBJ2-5,TGCGCCAGCAGCCAAGAGGGGCTAGAGACCCAGTACTTC,CASSQEGLETQYF
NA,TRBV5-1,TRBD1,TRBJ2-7,TGCGCCAGCAGCAGAGCCGGGACAGGGGCTACCTACGAGCAGTACTTC,CASSRAGTGATYEQYF
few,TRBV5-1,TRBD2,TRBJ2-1,TGCGCCAGCAGCCACACCGGGACTAGCGCCGAGAGCTCCTACAATGAGCAGTTCTTC,CASSHTGTSAESSYNEQFF